The 5 T cell receptor beta chains presented below share a single source sample, sequenced in a study of blood T cell repertoires in COVID-19. TCRdb's copy holds only in-frame clones and misses some; the assay was immunoSEQ multiplex PCR. This table holds 25,000 to 40,000 clones, around 87% found once. The specimen was peripheral blood. The receptors shown here come from a man in his 60s with active COVID-19.

This chain uses TRBV7-8 with TRBJ2-6, with 7 nucleotides matching TRBD2. The CDR3 is 19 amino acids. Germline CDR1 is SGHVS and CDR2 is FQNEAQ. Germline trimming cut 5 bases from V and 1 base from J; bases unmatched to any gene: 14. This CDR3 reads CASSPEAGVGFSGANVLTF. CDR3 in DNA: TGTGCCAGCAGCCCAGAGGCGGGAGTTGGGTTTTCTGGGGCCAACGTCCTGACTTTC.

This clone was seen only once. This sequence joins TRBV27 and TRBJ2-1, with 10 bases matching TRBD2. Germline CDR1 and CDR2: MNHEY and SMNVEV (reference sequence). This CDR3 region has 16 residues. V dropped 0 bases and J dropped 7; count of bases not matched to a gene: 6. The CDR3 sequence: CASSLSPGTSVNEQFF. Written as DNA, the CDR3 is TGTGCCAGCAGTTTATCCCCCGGGACTAGCGTGAATGAGCAGTTCTTC.

V and J are TRBV16 and TRBJ1-2, with D unresolved. The V end lost 2 bases, the J end lost 5 bases, and 6 bases lay between the germline ends. Looked up from germline, CDR1 is KGHSY and CDR2 is FQNENV. The CDR3 sequence is 12 residues long. The chain's CDR3 is CASSQRGYGYTF. The CDR3 DNA reads TGTGCCAGCAGCCAACGGGGATATGGCTACACCTTC.

The chain recombines TRBV27 with TRBJ2-3, with 8 bases fitting TRBD1. The V segment lost 3 bases and the J segment 5 bases; nucleotides outside the gene matches: 7. The CDR3 length is 15 residues. Germline lookup yields CDR1 MNHEY and CDR2 SMNVEV (reference sequence). The CDR3 nucleotides read TGTGCCAGCAGTTTTTACGGACAGGGTCGAGATACGCAGTATTTT. Encoded protein: CASSFYGQGRDTQYF.

The chain uses TRBV30 and TRBJ1-2, with TRBD1 matching over 9 bases. V gave up 3 bases and J gave up 7 bases; unmatched junction bases: 15. The CDR3 runs 16 residues. The germline gives CDR1 GTSNPN, CDR2 SVGIG (reference sequence). This chain's CDR3 is CAWRGDREGNYGGYTF. For the CDR3, the DNA is TGTGCCTGGAGGGGGGACAGGGAGGGGAATTATGGTGGCTACACCTTC.